This T cell receptor (beta chain) was documented in a study of T-cell reconstitution after alpha-beta-depleted transplantation in children listed by TCRdb under 2016. Regarding the complete study: The study quantitatively tracked T-cell immune reconstitution after TCRalphabeta/CD19-depleted allogeneic hematopoietic cell transplantation in children using TCR repertoire profiling. The paper's findings and limits, for the study overall: Apparently early alphabetaT-cell count recovery about two months after transplant reportedly relied on only several hundred rapidly expanded clones derived from non-depleted graft cells. The high TCRbeta diversity at day 60 in some patients was ascribed to recipient T cells and intrathymic progenitors that had survived conditioning. Over subsequent months, a decline in hyperexpanded clone frequencies was noted, and after one year, T-cell counts and TCRbeta diversity were mostly ascribed to newly produced T cells.

V and J are trimmed by 1 base and 10 bases, and the gene matches miss 9 bases of the junction. From cysteine to phenylalanine, the CDR3 is 16 amino acids long. CDR3 DNA only is kept here, 48 bases in frame from base 1. The germline V gene (reference sequence) gives CDR1 as SEHNR and CDR2 as FQNEAQ. The library was obtained by PCR. These reads were obtained on an Illumina HiSeq 2500. TCR libraries were prepared with molecular barcoding, using unique molecular identifiers to normalize TCRbeta repertoire quantification. TCRdb reprocessing: public reads trimmed at Q25 with fastp, clones called with MiXCR, in-frame beta chains kept. Duplicate CDR3 protein sequences are folded into a single record with the most common DNA and genes. Present in this sample are a few hundred thousand distinct CDR3 sequences, 10% to 15% of which were seen just once. Clones ranked in the top ten supply 2.2% of the sample. Details on this clonotype: Its recognized antigen is unknown. Base qualities are missing; no much larger clone stands one base away.

Explained via the paper, the treatment or condition label denotes: allogeneic hematopoietic cell transplantation with graft depleted of TCRalphabeta T cells and CD19 B cells. TCRalphabeta/CD19-depleted allogeneic hematopoietic cell grafts were given to the transplant recipients, all of whom were children. The source is a male patient aged 10-17 years who had a stem cell transplant for acute myeloid leukemia, so the T cells may come from the graft donor. The V and J genes are TRBV7-9 and TRBJ2-1; 11 of the junction bases match TRBD2. Sequenced material: PBMCs, mostly from graft donor cells, taken 360 days after TCRalphabeta/CD19-depleted stem cell transplant. The CDR3 reads as follows: CASSLVFTSGSEEQFF. Here is the DNA: TGTGCCAGCAGCTTAGTGTTTACTAGCGGGAGTGAGGAGCAGTTCTTC.